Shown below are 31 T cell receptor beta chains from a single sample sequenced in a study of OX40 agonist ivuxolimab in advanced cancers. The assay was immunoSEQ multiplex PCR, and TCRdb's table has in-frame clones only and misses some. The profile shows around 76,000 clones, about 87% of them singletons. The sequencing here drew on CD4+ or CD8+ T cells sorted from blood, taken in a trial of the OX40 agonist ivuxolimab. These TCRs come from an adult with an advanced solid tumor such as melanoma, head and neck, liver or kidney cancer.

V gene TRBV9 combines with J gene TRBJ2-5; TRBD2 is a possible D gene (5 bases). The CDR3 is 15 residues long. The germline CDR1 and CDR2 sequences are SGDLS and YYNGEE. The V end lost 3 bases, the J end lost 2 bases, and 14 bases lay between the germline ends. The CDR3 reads CASSEKGLGQETQYF. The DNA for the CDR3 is TGTGCCAGCAGCGAAAAAGGACTGGGACAAGAGACCCAGTACTTC.

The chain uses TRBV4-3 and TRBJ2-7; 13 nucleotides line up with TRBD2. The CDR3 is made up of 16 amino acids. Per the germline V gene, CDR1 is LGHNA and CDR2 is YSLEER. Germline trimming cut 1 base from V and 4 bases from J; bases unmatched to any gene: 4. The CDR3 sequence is CASSQGLAGGVYEQYF. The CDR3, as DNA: TGCGCCAGCAGCCAAGGACTAGCGGGGGGCGTGTACGAGCAGTACTTC.

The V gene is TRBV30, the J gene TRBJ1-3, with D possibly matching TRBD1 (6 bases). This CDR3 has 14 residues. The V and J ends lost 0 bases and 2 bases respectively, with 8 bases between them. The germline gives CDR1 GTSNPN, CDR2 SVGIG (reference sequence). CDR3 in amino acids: CAWSVGQPGNTIYF. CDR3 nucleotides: TGTGCCTGGAGTGTAGGACAGCCTGGAAACACCATATATTTT.

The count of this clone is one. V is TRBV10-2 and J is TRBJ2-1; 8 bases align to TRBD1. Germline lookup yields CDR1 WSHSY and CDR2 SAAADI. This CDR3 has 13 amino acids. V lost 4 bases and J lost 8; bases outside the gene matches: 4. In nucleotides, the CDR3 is TGCGCCAGCAGTGGGACAGGGTTTTATGAGCAGTTCTTC. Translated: CASSGTGFYEQFF.

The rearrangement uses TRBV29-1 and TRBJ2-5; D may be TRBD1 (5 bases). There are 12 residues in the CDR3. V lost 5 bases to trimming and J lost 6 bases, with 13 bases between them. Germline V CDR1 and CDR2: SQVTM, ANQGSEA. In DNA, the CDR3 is TGCAGCGTTTTCCCCCCAGGGAAGACCCAGTACTTC. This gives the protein CSVFPPGKTQYF.

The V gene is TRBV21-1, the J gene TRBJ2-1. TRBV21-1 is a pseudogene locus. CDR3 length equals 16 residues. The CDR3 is CASSPRDESSYNEQFF. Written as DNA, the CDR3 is TGTGCCAGCAGCCCGCGAGACGAGAGCTCCTACAATGAGCAGTTCTTC.

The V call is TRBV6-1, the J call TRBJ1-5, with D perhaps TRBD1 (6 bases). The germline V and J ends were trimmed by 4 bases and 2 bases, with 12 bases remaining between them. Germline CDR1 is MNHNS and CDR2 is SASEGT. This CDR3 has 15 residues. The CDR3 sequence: CASSAQGLGNQPQHF. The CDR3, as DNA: TGTGCCAGCAGTGCACAGGGTCTGGGCAATCAGCCCCAGCATTTT.

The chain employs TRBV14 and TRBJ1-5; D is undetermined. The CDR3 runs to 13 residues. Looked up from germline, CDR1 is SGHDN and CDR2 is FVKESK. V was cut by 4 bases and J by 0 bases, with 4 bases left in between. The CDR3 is CASSRNSNQPQHF. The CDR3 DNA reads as TGTGCCAGCAGCCGGAATAGCAATCAGCCCCAGCATTTT.

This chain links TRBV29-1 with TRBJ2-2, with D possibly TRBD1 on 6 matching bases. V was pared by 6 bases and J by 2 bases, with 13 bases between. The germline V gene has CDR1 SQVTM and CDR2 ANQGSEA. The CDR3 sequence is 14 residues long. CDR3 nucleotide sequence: TGCAGCGTGCGGACAGAAAGCAACACCGGGGAGCTGTTTTTT. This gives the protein CSVRTESNTGELFF.

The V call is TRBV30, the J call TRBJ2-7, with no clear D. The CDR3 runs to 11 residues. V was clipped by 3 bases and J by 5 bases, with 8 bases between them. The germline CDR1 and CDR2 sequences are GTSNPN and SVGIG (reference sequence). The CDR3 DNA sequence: TGTGCCTGGAGGTCCCTGGACGAGCAGTACTTC. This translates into CAWRSLDEQYF.

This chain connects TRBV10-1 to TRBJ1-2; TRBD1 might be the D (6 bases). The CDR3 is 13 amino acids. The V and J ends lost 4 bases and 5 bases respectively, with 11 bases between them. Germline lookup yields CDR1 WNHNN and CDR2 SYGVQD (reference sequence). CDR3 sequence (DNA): TGCGCCAGCAGTGTACAGGGAAGTTATGGCTACACCTTC. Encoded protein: CASSVQGSYGYTF.

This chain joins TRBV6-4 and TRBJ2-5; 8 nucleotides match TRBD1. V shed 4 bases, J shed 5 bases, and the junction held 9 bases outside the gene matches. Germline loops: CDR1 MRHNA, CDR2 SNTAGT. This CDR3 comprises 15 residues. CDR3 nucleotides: TGTGCCAGCAGTGTACAGGGGGGCTCGGGGGAGACCCAGTACTTC. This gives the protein CASSVQGGSGETQYF.

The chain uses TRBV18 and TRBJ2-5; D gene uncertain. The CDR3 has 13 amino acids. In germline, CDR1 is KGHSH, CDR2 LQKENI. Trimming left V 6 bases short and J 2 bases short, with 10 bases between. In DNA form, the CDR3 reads TGTGCCAGCTCCTACAGTCCTCAAGAGACCCAGTACTTC. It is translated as CASSYSPQETQYF.

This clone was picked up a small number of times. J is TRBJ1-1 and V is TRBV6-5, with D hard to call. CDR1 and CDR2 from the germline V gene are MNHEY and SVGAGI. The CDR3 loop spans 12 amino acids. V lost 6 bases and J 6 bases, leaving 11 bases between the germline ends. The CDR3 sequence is CASRPRASEAFF. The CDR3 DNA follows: TGTGCCAGCAGGCCTCGGGCGTCTGAAGCTTTCTTT.

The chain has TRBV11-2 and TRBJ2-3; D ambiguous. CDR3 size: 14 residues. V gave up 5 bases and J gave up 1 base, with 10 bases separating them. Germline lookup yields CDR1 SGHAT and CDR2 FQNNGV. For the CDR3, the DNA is TGTGCCAGCAGCCGATCCTACCGCACAGATACGCAGTATTTT. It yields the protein CASSRSYRTDTQYF.

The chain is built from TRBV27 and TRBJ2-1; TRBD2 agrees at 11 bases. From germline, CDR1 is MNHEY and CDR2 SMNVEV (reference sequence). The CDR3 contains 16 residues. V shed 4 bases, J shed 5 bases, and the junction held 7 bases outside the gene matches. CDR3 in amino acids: CASSSLTSGGDNEQFF. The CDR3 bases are TGTGCCAGCAGTTCCCTAACTAGCGGGGGAGACAATGAGCAGTTCTTC.

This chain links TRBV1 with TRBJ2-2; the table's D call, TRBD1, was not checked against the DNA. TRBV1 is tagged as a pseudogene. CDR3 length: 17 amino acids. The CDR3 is CTSSQARRGMGTGELFF. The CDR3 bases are TGCACCAGCAGCCAAGCGCGCAGGGGGATGGGCACCGGGGAGCTGTTTTTT.

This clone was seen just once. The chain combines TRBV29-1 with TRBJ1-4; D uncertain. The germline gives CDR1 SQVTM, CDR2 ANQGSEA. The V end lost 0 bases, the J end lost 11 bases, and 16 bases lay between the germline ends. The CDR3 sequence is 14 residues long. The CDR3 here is CSVEDTGEGFKLFF. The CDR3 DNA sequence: TGCAGCGTTGAAGATACGGGAGAGGGTTTTAAACTGTTTTTT.

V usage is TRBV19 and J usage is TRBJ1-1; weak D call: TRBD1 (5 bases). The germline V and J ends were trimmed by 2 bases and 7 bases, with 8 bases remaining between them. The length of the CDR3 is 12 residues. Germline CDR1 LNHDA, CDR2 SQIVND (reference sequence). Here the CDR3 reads CASSIRGSEAFF. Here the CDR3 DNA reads TGTGCCAGTAGTATACGGGGCAGTGAAGCTTTCTTT.

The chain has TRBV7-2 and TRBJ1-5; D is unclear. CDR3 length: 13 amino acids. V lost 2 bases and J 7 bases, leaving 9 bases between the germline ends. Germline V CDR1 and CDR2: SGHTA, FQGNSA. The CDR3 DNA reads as TGTGCCAGCAGCTTAAGACCCAAGCAGCCCCAGCATTTT. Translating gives CASSLRPKQPQHF.

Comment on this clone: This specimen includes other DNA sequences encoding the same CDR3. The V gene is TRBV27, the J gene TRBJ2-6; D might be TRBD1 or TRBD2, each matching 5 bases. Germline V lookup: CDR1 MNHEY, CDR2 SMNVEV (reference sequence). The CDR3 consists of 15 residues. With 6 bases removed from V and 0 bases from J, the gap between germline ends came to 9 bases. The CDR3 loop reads CASRRGSSGANVLTF. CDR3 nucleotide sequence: TGTGCCAGCAGGAGGGGCAGCTCTGGGGCCAACGTCCTGACTTTC.

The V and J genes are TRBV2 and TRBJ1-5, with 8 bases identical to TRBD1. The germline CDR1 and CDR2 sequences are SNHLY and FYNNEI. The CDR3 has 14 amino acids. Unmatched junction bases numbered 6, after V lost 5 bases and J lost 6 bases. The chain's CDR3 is CASSLDRDSQPQHF. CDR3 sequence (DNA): TGTGCCAGCAGTCTGGACAGGGACAGTCAGCCCCAGCATTTT. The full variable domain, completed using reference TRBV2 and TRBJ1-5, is EPEVTQTPSHQVTQMGQEVILRCVPISNHLYFYWYRQILGQKVEFLVSFYNNEISEKSEIFDDQFSVERPDGSNFTLKIRSTKLEDSAMYFCASSLDRDSQPQHFGDGTRLSIL.

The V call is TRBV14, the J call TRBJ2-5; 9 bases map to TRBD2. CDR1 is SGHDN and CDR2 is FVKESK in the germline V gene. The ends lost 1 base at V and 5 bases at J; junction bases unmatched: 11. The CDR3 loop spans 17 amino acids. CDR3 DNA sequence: TGTGCCAGCAGCCAAGGAGGCGGGGGGGTTTTTTCGGAGACCCAGTACTTC. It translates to CASSQGGGGVFSETQYF.

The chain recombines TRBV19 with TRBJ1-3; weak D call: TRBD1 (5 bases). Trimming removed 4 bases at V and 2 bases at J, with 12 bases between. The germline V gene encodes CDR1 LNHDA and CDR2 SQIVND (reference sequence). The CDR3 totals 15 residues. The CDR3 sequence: CASSTTRDAGNTIYF. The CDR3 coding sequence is TGTGCCAGTAGTACCACTCGGGACGCTGGAAACACCATATATTTT.

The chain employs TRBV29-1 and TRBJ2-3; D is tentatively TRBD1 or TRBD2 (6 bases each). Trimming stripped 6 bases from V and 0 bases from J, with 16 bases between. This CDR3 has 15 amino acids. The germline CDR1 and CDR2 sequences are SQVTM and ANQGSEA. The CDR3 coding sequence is TGCAGCGTCTTCAGGACAGCGGGCAGCACAGATACGCAGTATTTT. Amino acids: CSVFRTAGSTDTQYF.

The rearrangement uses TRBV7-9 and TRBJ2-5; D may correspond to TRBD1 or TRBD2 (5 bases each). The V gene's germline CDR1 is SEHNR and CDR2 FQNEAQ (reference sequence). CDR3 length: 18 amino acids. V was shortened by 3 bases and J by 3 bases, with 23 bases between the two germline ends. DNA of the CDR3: TGTGCCAGCAGCTTTCCCTTCAGGAGAGGGTCCAGGGAAGAGACCCAGTACTTC. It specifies CASSFPFRRGSREETQYF.

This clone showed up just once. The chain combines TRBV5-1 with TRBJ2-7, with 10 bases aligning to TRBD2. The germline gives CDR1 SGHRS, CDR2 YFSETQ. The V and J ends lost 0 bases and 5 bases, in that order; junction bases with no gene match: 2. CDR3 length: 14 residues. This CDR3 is CASSLVLAGDEQYF. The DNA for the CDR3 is TGCGCCAGCAGCTTGGTGCTAGCGGGAGACGAGCAGTACTTC.

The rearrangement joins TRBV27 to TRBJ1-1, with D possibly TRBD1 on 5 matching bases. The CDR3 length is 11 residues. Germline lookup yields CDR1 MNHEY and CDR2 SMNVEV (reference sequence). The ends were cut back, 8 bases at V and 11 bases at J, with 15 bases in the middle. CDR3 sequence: CASSGGGSAFF. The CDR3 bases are TGTGCCAGCTCCGGGGGAGGAAGCGCTTTCTTT.

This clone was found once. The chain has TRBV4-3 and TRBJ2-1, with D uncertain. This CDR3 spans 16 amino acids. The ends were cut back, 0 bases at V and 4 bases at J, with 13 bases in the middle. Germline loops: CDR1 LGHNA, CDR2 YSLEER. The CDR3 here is CASSQETPGLYNEQFF. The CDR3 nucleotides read TGCGCCAGCAGCCAAGAGACTCCGGGTCTATACAATGAGCAGTTCTTC.

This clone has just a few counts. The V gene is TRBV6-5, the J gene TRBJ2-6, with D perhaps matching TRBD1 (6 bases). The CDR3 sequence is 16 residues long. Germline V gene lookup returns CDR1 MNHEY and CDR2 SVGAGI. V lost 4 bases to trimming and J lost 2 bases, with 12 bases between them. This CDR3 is CASSLTGMTGANVLTF. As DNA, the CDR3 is TGTGCCAGCAGTTTAACAGGGATGACTGGGGCCAACGTCCTGACTTTC.

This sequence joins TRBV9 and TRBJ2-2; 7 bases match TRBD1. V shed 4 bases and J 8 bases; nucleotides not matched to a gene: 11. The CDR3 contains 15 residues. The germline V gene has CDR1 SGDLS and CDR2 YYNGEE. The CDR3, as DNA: TGTGCCAGCAGCCTATCCGGACAGGTTACTGGGGAGCTGTTTTTT. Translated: CASSLSGQVTGELFF.